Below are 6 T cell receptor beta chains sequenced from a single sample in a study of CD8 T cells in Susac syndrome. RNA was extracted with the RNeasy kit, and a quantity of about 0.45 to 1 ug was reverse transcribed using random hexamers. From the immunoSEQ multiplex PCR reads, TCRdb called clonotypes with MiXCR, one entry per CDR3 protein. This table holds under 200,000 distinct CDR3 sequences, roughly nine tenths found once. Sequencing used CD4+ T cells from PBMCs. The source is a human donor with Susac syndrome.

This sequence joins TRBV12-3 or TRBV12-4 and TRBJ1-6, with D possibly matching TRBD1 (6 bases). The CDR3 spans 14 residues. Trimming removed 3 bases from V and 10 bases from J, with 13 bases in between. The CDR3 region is CASSFAGAKSPLHF. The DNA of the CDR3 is TGTGCCAGCAGTTTTGCAGGGGCGAAGTCACCCCTCCACTTT.

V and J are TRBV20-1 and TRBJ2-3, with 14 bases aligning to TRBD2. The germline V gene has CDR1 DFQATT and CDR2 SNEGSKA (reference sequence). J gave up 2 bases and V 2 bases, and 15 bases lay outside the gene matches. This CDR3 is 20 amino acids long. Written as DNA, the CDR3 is TGCAGTGCTAGATTTGGGAGGACTAGCGGGGGGTCCGCCTCCACAGATACGCAGTATTTT. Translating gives CSARFGRTSGGSASTDTQYF.

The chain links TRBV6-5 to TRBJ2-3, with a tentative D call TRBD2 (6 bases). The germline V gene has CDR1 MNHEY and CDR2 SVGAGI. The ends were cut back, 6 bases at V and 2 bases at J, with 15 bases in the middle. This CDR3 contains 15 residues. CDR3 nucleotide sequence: TGTGCCAGCAGACCCCCGGGACTCAACACAGATACGCAGTATTTT. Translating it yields CASRPPGLNTDTQYF.

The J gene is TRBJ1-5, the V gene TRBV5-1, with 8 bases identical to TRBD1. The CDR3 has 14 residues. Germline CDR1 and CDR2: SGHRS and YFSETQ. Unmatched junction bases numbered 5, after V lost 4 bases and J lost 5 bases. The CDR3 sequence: CASSPDRVDQPQHF. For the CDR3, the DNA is TGCGCCAGCAGCCCGGACAGGGTTGATCAGCCCCAGCATTTT.

The DNA for the CDR3 is TGCAGTGCTAGAGTGGGCGGGGGCATCGATGAGCAGTTCTTC. Protein: CSARVGGGIDEQFF. The chain carries TRBV20-1 and TRBJ2-1, with a possible D match to TRBD2 (7 bases). CDR3 size: 14 residues. CDR1 DFQATT and CDR2 SNEGSKA come from the germline V gene (reference sequence). Trimming pared 1 base from V and 8 bases from J, leaving 15 bases between.

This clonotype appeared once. CDR3 sequence reads: CASTTGTIFYEQYF. The CDR3, as DNA: TGTGCCAGCACCACCGGGACAATTTTCTACGAGCAGTACTTC. The chain links TRBV3-1 to TRBJ2-7; the D gene is possibly TRBD1 (6 bases). Germline values: CDR1 LGHDT, CDR2 YNNKEL (reference sequence). Trimming cost V 7 bases and J 3 bases, with 16 bases left between them. The CDR3 runs to 14 residues.